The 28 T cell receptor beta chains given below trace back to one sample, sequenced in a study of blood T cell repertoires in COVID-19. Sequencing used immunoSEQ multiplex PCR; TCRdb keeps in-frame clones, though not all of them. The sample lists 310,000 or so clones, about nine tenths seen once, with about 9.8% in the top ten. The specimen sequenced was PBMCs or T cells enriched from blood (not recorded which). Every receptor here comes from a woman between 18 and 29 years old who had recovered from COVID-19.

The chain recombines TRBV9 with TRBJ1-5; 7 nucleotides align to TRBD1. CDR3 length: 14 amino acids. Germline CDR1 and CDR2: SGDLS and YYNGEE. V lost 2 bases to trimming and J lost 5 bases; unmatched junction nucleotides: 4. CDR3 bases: TGTGCCAGCAGCGTCACAGGGGATGATCAGCCCCAGCATTTT. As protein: CASSVTGDDQPQHF.

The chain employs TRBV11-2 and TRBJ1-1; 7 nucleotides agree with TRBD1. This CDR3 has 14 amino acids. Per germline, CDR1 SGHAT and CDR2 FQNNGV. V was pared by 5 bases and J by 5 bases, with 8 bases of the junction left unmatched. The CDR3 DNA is TGTGCCAGCAGCCCAAGACAGGGTCGGACTGAAGCTTTCTTT. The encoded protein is CASSPRQGRTEAFF.

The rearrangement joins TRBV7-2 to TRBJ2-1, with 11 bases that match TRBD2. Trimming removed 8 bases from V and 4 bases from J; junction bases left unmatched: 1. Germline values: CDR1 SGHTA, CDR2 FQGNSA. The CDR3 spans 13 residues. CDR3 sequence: CASRLAGYNEQFF. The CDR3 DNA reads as TGTGCCAGCCGACTAGCGGGGTACAATGAGCAGTTCTTC.

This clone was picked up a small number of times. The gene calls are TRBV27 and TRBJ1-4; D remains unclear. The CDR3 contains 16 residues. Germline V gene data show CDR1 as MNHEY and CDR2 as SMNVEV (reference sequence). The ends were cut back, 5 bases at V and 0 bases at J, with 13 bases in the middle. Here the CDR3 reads CASSAETMATNEKLFF. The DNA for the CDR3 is TGTGCCAGCAGTGCGGAAACAATGGCAACTAATGAAAAACTGTTTTTT.

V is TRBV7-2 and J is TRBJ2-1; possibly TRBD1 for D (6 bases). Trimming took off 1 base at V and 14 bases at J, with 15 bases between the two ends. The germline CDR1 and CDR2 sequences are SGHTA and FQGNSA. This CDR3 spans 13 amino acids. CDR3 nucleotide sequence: TGTGCCAGCAGCTTAGAACACAACAGGGAGAAGTTCTTC. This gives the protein CASSLEHNREKFF. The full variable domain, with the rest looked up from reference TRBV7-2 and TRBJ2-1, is GAGVSQSPSNKVTEKGKDVELRCDPISGHTALYWYRQSLGQGLEFLIYFQGNSAPDKSGLPSDRFSAERTGGSVSTLTIQRTQQEDSAVYLCASSLEHNREKFFGPGTRLTVL.

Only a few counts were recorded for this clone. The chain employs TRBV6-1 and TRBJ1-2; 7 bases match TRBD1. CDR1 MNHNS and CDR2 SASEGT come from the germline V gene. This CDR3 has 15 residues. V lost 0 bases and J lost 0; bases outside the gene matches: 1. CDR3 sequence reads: CASSEAQGSNYGYTF. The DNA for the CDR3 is TGTGCCAGCAGTGAAGCACAGGGGTCTAACTATGGCTACACCTTC.

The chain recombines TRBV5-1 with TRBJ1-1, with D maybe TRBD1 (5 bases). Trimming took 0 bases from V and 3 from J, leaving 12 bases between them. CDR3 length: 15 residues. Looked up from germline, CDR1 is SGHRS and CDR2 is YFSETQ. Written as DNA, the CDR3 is TGCGCCAGCAGCTTGGGTTGGGGAGGGGACACTGAAGCTTTCTTT. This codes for CASSLGWGGDTEAFF.

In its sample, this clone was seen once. The CDR3: CASSFSPGTEGGYTF. For the CDR3, the DNA is TGTGCCAGCAGTTTCTCCCCCGGGACAGAAGGTGGCTACACCTTC. The J gene is TRBJ1-2, the V gene TRBV6-6; 7 bases are a match to TRBD1. CDR3 length: 15 amino acids. After removal of 4 bases from V and 7 bases from J, the junction contained 12 bases not matched to a gene. In germline, CDR1 is MNHNY, CDR2 SVGAGI (reference sequence).

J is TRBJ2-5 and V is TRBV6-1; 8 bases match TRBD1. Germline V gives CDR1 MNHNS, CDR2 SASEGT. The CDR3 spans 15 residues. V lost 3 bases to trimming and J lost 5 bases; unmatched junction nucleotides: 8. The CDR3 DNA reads TGTGCCAGCAGTGACCCAGGGGGCCGAGGCGAGACCCAGTACTTC. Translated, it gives CASSDPGGRGETQYF.

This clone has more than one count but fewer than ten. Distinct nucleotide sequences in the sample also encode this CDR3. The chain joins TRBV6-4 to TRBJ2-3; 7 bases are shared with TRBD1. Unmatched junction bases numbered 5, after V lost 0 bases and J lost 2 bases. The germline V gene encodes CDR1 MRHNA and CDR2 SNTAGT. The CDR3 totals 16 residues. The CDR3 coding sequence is TGTGCCAGCAGTGACTCGGCAGGGGGAAACACAGATACGCAGTATTTT. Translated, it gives CASSDSAGGNTDTQYF.

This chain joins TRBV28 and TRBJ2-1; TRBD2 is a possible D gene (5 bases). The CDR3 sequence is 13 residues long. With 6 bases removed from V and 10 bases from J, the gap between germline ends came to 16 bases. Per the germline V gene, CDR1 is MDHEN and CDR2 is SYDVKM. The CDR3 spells CASREAAGLEQFF. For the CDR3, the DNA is TGTGCCAGCAGGGAGGCCGCGGGCCTAGAGCAGTTCTTC. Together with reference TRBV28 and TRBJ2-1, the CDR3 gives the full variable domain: DVKVTQSSRYLVKRTGEKVFLECVQDMDHENMFWYRQDPGLGLRLIYFSYDVKMKEKGDIPEGYSVSREKKERFSLILESASTNQTSMYLCASREAAGLEQFFGPGTRLTVL.

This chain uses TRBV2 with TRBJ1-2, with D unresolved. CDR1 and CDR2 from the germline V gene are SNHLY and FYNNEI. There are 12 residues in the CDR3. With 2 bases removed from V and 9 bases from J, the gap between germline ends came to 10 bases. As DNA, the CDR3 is TGTGCCAGCAGTGAATACGGGTCGCGCTACACCTTC. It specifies CASSEYGSRYTF. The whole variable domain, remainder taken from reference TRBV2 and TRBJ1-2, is EPEVTQTPSHQVTQMGQEVILRCVPISNHLYFYWYRQILGQKVEFLVSFYNNEISEKSEIFDDQFSVERPDGSNFTLKIRSTKLEDSAMYFCASSEYGSRYTFGSGTRLTVV.

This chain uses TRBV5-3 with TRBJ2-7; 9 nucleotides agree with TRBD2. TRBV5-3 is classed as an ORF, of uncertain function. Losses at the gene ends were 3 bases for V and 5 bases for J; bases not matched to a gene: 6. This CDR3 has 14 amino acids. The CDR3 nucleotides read TGTGCCAGAAGCTCTCGCGGGAGGGCGGACGAGCAGTACTTC. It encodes CARSSRGRADEQYF.

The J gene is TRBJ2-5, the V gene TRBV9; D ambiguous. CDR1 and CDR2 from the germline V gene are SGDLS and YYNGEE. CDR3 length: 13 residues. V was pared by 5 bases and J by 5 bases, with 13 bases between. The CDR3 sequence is CASRNSRDETQYF. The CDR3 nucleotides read TGTGCCAGCAGGAATTCTAGAGACGAGACCCAGTACTTC. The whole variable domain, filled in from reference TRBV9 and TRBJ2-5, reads DSGVTQTPKHLITATGQRVTLRCSPRSGDLSVYWYQQSLDQGLQFLIQYYNGEERAKGNILERFSAQQFPDLHSELNLSSLELGDSALYFCASRNSRDETQYFGPGTRLLVL.

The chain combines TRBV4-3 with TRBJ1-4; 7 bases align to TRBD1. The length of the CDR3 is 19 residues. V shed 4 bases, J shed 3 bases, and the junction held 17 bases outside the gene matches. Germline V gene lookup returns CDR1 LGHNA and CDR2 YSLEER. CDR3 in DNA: TGCGCCAGCAGCCCAGGGACAGTTCATCCCACTGCGGCTAATGAAAAACTGTTTTTT. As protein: CASSPGTVHPTAANEKLFF.

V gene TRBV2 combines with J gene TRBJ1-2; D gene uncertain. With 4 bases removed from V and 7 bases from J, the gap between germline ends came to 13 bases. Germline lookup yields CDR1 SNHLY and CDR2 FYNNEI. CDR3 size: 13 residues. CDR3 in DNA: TGTGCCAGCAGTGTGGGTCGGGTTGGTGGCTACACCTTC. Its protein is CASSVGRVGGYTF.

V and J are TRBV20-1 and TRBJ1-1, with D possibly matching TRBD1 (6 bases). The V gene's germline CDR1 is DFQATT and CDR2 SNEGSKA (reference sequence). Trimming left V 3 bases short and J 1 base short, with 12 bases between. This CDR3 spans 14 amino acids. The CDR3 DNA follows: TGCAGTGCTAGTGGGGGGCCGAAGAACACTGAAGCTTTCTTT. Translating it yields CSASGGPKNTEAFF.

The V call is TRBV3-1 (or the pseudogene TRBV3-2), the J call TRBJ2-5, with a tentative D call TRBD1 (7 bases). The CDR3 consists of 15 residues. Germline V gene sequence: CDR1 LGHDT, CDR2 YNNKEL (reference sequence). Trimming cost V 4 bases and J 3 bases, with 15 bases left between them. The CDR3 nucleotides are TGTGCCAGCAGCCCCCGCGGGACAGCTGAAGAGACCCAGTACTTC. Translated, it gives CASSPRGTAEETQYF.

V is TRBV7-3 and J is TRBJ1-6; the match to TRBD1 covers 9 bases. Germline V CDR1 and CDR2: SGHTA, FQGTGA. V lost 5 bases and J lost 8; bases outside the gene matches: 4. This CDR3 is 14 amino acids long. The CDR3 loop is CASSLQGAHSPLHF. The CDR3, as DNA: TGTGCCAGCAGCCTACAGGGGGCACATTCACCCCTCCACTTT.

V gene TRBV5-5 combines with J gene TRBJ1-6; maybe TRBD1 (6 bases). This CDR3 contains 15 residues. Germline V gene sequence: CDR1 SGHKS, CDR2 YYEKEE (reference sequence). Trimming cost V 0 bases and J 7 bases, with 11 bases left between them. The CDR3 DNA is TGTGCCAGCAGCTTGGAGGGAGGGGGAAATTCACCCCTCCACTTT. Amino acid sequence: CASSLEGGGNSPLHF. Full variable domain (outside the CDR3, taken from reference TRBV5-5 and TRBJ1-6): DAGVTQSPTHLIKTRGQQVTLRCSPISGHKSVSWYQQVLGQGPQFIFQYYEKEERGRGNFPDRFSARQFPNYSSELNVNALLLGDSALYLCASSLEGGGNSPLHFGNGTRLTVT.

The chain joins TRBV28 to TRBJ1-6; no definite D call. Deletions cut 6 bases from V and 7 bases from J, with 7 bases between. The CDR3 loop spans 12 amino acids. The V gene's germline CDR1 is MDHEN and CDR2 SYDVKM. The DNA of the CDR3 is TGTGCCAGCAGATTCCCGAATTCACCCCTCCACTTT. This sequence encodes CASRFPNSPLHF.

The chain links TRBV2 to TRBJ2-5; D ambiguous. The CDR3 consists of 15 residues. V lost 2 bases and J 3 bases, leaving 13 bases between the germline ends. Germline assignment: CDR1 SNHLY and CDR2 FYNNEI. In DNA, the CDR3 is TGTGCCAGCAGTGAAACGTACACACAGAAAGAGACCCAGTACTTC. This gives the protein CASSETYTQKETQYF.

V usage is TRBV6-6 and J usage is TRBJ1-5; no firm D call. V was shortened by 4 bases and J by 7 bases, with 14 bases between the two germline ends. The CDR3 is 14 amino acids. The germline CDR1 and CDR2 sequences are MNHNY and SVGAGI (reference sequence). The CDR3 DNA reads TGTGCCAGCAGTTGGCCCGGGGAGGAACAGCCCCAGCATTTT. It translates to CASSWPGEEQPQHF.

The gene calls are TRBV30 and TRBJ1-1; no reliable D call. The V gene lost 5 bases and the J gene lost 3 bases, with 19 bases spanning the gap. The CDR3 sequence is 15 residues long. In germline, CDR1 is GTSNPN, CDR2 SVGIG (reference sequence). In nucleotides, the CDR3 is TGTGCCTGGGTGGGCCAAGTAAGGTGTGACACTGAAGCTTTCTTT. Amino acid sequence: CAWVGQVRCDTEAFF. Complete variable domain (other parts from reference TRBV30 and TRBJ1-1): SQTIHQWPATLVQPVGSPLSLECTVEGTSNPNLYWYRQAAGRGLQLLFYSVGIGQISSEVPQNLSASRPQDRQFILSSKKLLLSDSGFYLCAWVGQVRCDTEAFFGQGTRLTVV.

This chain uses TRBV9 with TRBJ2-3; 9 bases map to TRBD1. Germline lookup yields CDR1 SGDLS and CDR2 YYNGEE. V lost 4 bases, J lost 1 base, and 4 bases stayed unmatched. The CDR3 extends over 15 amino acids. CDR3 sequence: CASSTRQGGTDTQYF. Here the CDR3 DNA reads TGTGCCAGCAGCACCCGACAGGGGGGCACAGATACGCAGTATTTT.

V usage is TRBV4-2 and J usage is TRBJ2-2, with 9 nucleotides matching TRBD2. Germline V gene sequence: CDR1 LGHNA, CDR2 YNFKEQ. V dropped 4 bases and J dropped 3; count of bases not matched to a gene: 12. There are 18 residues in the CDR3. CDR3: CASSLLVGSGGYTGELFF. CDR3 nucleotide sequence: TGTGCCAGCAGCCTCTTAGTCGGGAGCGGGGGGTACACCGGGGAGCTGTTTTTT.

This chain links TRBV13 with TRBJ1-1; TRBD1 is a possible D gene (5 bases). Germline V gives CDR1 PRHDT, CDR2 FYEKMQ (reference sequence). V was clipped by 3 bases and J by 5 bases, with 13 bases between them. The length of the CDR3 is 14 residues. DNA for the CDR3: TGTGCCAGCAGCTTTGGACAATTGGGGACTGAAGCTTTCTTT. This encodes CASSFGQLGTEAFF.

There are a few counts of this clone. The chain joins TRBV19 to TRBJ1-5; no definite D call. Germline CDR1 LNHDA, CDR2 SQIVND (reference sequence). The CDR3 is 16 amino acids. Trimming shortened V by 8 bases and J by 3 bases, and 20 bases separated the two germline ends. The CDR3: CASSRDGGANNQPQHF. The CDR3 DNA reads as TGTGCCAGTTCGCGAGACGGCGGTGCCAACAATCAGCCCCAGCATTTT. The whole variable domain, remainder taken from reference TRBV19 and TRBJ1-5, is DGGITQSPKYLFRKEGQNVTLSCEQNLNHDAMYWYRQDPGQGLRLIYYSQIVNDFQKGDIAEGYSVSREKKESFPLTVTSAQKNPTAFYLCASSRDGGANNQPQHFGDGTRLSIL.